The TCR beta chain under discussion was sequenced for a study of CD8+ T cells in alopecia areata listed by TCRdb under 2018. Study-wide context: The study used high-throughput TCRbeta sequencing to examine T cell clonal expansion in alopecia areata, in both the C3H/HeJ mouse model and human patients. Clonality in the scalp was compared among normal scalp (n=4), patchy alopecia areata scalp (n=8), and alopecia totalis/universalis scalp (n=8). Scalp tissue and sorted CD4+ and CD8+ peripheral blood T cells from patchy and totalis/universalis alopecia areata patients and from healthy controls were covered by human TCRbeta sequencing. TCRbeta CDR3 regions were amplified by immunoSEQ multiplex PCR with 35 Vbeta forward and 13 Jbeta reverse primers. RNA was extracted with the PAXgene miRNA kit for fixed scalp, the miRNeasy kit for PBMCs, and the RNeasy kit for mouse skin.

The cysteine opens and the phenylalanine closes a CDR3 of 15 amino acids. Kept here is only the CDR3 DNA, which spans 45 bases and is read in frame from base 1. After removal of 4 bases from V and 4 bases from J, the junction retains 7 bases not matched to a gene. CDR1 LNHNV and CDR2 YYDKDF are derived from the germline V gene (reference sequence). Library construction relied on the immunoSEQ multiplex PCR assay. RNA was extracted from all samples and reverse transcribed into cDNA as template for TCR sequencing. First-strand cDNA was synthesized with SuperScript III using a 2:1 mix of oligo-dT and random hexamers. A synthetic immune receptor repertoire was used to gauge amplification bias, and whatever bias remained was removed computationally. As for the authors' bioinformatics: Raw reads were preprocessed for error removal, and CDR3 was defined according to IMGT conventions as running from the conserved cysteine to phenylalanine. Clonality was computed as 1 minus the Shannon entropy, with the entropy normalized by log2 of the number of productive unique TCRs. CD4 or CD8 identity of scalp clones was inferred by cross-referencing scalp TCRbeta sequences with sorted blood CD4 and CD8 repertoires. TCRdb's version of the immuneACCESS table is confined to in-frame rearrangements and falls short of the full clone set. An unresolved V gene accounts for under half of the shortfall where checked; the remainder is of unknown origin. From that table come the V and J calls and clone size; the DNA was used to work out D and trimming. This sample lists some 120,000 clones; 47% were detected once. Roughly a tenth of the sample belongs to the ten largest clones.

General conclusions and limits of the study: Compared with mice, TCR sequences shared between patients were less clear, possibly partly because of HLA diversity across the patient population. Compared with normal scalp, lesional scalp, particularly in alopecia totalis/universalis, had higher clonality and more expanded CD8+ clones, which suggests antigenic drive. Resident alphabeta T cells in normal human skin are also sequenced, complicating scalp TCR repertoire analysis, unlike mouse skin dominated by gammadelta T cells.

Lesional scalp punch biopsies and peripheral blood were collected from alopecia areata patients. After PBMCs were isolated by density centrifugation and stained for CD3, CD4 and CD8, a FACSAria was used to sort CD4+ and CD8+ T cells. As part of a multicenter biomarker study, untreated alopecia areata patients were recruited. Blood CD8+ T cells from a few biomarker-study patients were further sorted into NKG2D-low and NKG2D-high fractions. Worth noting for this clone: Its antigen specificity is not known. The sample holds no much larger clone one base away, and base qualities are not on file.

Material: NKG2D-low CD8+ T cells sorted from blood. What this sample's cell subset or site label stands for: sorted CD8+ NKG2D-low blood T cells. The TCR was taken from a human donor with alopecia areata. The chain was built from TRBV15 and TRBJ2-3; a stretch of 8 junction bases matches TRBD1. The CDR3 protein sequence reads: CATSTGQGAADTQYF. At the DNA level, the sequence is TGTGCCACCAGCACCGGTCAGGGGGCCGCAGATACGCAGTATTTT. When the CDR3 is completed using the reference TRBV15 and TRBJ2-3 genes on either side, the full variable domain is DAMVIQNPRYQVTQFGKPVTLSCSQTLNHNVMYWYQQKSSQAPKLLFHYYDKDFNNEADTPDNFQSRRPNTSFCFLDIRSPGLGDTAMYLCATSTGQGAADTQYFGPGTRLTVL.